Below are 8 T cell receptor beta chains sequenced from a single sample in a study of blood T cell repertoires in COVID-19. TCRdb's table, derived via immunoSEQ multiplex PCR, lists solely in-frame clones and lacks some. The table records some 390,000 clones, more than 70% of them present only once. Sequencing input: peripheral blood. The receptors were gathered from a woman aged 60-75 years with COVID-19, enrolled during active disease.

V and J are TRBV4-2 and TRBJ2-5, with D possibly being TRBD2 (6 bases). The V end was cut by 4 bases, the J end by 2 bases, with 11 bases between. Germline CDR1 is LGHNA and CDR2 is YNFKEQ. The CDR3 extends over 14 amino acids. The CDR3 sequence: CASSLTSRQETQYF. In nucleotides, the CDR3 is TGTGCCAGCAGCCTTACTAGCAGACAAGAGACCCAGTACTTC.

The chain employs TRBV18 and TRBJ2-1, with 10 bases lining up with TRBD2. CDR1 is KGHSH and CDR2 is LQKENI in the germline V gene. V shed 5 bases, J shed 7 bases, and the junction held 5 bases outside the gene matches. CDR3 length equals 14 residues. This CDR3 reads CASSSSGGRNEQFF. CDR3 DNA sequence: TGTGCCAGCTCATCTAGCGGGGGTCGGAATGAGCAGTTCTTC.

The chain employs TRBV9 and TRBJ1-5; D might be TRBD1 (5 bases). V was cut by 4 bases and J by 1 base, with 18 bases left in between. The CDR3 has 17 residues. In germline, CDR1 is SGDLS, CDR2 YYNGEE. The CDR3 bases are TGTGCCAGCAGCTCGAGGGGTAGGGAGGGGAGCAATCAGCCCCAGCATTTT. Amino acids: CASSSRGREGSNQPQHF.

The chain employs TRBV6-1 and TRBJ2-7; 7 nucleotides agree with TRBD2. The CDR3 covers 15 residues. The V gene's germline CDR1 is MNHNS and CDR2 SASEGT. V lost 2 bases to trimming and J lost 2 bases; unmatched junction nucleotides: 6. The CDR3 here is CASSERLRGAYEQYF. The CDR3 DNA reads as TGTGCCAGCAGTGAACGCCTCCGGGGGGCCTACGAGCAGTACTTC.

The J gene is TRBJ1-2, the V gene TRBV5-4; TRBD1 agrees at 11 bases. CDR1 SGHNT and CDR2 YYREEE come from the germline V gene (reference sequence). This CDR3 has 17 residues. Trimming took 0 bases from V and 5 from J; bases not matched to a gene: 9. CDR3 DNA: TGTGCCAGCAGCTTGGCGGGGACAGGGGGTTGGGCATATGGCTACACCTTC. It yields the protein CASSLAGTGGWAYGYTF.

The chain carries TRBV5-1 and TRBJ2-2, with TRBD2 matching 11 bases. The germline V gene encodes CDR1 SGHRS and CDR2 YFSETQ. There are 14 residues in the CDR3. Losses at the gene ends were 7 bases for V and 1 base for J; bases not matched to a gene: 0. The CDR3 loop is CASGLAGNTGELFF. CDR3 DNA: TGCGCCAGCGGACTAGCGGGGAACACCGGGGAGCTGTTTTTT.

This clone was recorded only once. The rearrangement links TRBV3-1 (or the pseudogene TRBV3-2) to TRBJ2-5; 9 bases align to TRBD1. The J segment lost 9 bases and the V segment lost 3 bases, leaving 11 bases of the junction unmatched. Per germline, CDR1 LGHDT and CDR2 YNNKEL (reference sequence). CDR3 size: 15 residues. The CDR3 loop reads CASSHLAGTGSAQYF. The CDR3 DNA is TGTGCCAGCAGCCATCTAGCCGGGACAGGGTCGGCCCAGTACTTC.

The rearrangement links TRBV6-6 to TRBJ2-7, with D possibly matching TRBD1 (6 bases). Germline V gives CDR1 MNHNY, CDR2 SVGAGI (reference sequence). CDR3 length: 13 residues. The germline V and J ends were trimmed by 4 bases and 4 bases, with 11 bases remaining between them. The CDR3 region is CASSSTGNYEQYF. In DNA form, the CDR3 reads TGTGCCAGCAGTTCTACAGGGAATTACGAGCAGTACTTC.